The next 22 T cell receptor beta chains were all read from a single sample in a study of siplizumab effects on memory and regulatory T cells. Produced via immunoSEQ multiplex PCR; TCRdb's table is partial and in-frame only. The table has some 64,000 clones, around 79% seen once. Specimen: memory CD4+ T cells sorted from blood. Source of these receptors: a human donor in good health.

The chain couples TRBV5-6 to TRBJ1-2, with 8 bases that match TRBD1. Germline V CDR1 and CDR2: SGHDT, YYEEEE. CDR3 length equals 14 residues. The J segment lost 2 bases and the V segment lost 4 bases, leaving 4 bases of the junction unmatched. The CDR3 bases are TGTGCCAGCAGCATCCGGGACAGGAACTATGGCTACACCTTC. Its protein product is CASSIRDRNYGYTF.

J is TRBJ1-6 and V is TRBV27; D not resolved. The CDR3 is 14 amino acids. The V gene lost 7 bases and the J gene lost 2 bases, with 9 bases spanning the gap. In germline, CDR1 is MNHEY, CDR2 SMNVEV (reference sequence). For the CDR3, the DNA is TGTGCCAGCATGACCCTTACCTATAATTCACCCCTCCACTTT. Translation: CASMTLTYNSPLHF.

The chain combines TRBV6-5 with TRBJ1-2; a weak D match, TRBD1 (5 bases). This CDR3 is built from 14 residues. V dropped 6 bases and J dropped 7 bases, with 18 bases sitting between them. Germline V gene data show CDR1 as MNHEY and CDR2 as SVGAGI. The CDR3: CASRTSREPSGYTF. Written as DNA, the CDR3 is TGTGCCAGCAGAACAAGCAGGGAACCCAGTGGCTACACCTTC.

The chain combines TRBV4-2 with TRBJ1-2, with unresolved D. The germline V gene encodes CDR1 LGHNA and CDR2 YNFKEQ. CDR3 length equals 15 residues. Trimming pared 0 bases from V and 0 bases from J, leaving 8 bases between. CDR3: CASSQDPTANYGYTF. The CDR3 bases are TGTGCCAGCAGCCAAGATCCCACAGCTAACTATGGCTACACCTTC.

The chain is built from TRBV25-1 and TRBJ2-3, with 7 nucleotides matching TRBD2. J lost 1 base, V lost 5 bases, and 12 bases had no gene match. From germline, CDR1 is MGHDK and CDR2 SYGVNS. This CDR3 region has 17 residues. The CDR3 DNA follows: TGTGCCAGCAGTCGGCGGGGGATCGGAAAGGGCACAGATACGCAGTATTTT. It codes for CASSRRGIGKGTDTQYF.

The chain combines TRBV18 with TRBJ2-2, with unresolved D. This CDR3 is built from 13 residues. Germline CDR1 KGHSH, CDR2 LQKENI. The V and J ends lost 3 bases and 6 bases respectively, with 8 bases between them. The CDR3: CASSPSGSGELFF. The CDR3 region has the DNA TGTGCCAGCTCACCCTCTGGGTCCGGGGAGCTGTTTTTT.

This clone was detected only once. This chain uses TRBV11-2 with TRBJ2-7; D not certain. The V gene lost 0 bases and the J gene lost 1 base, with 10 bases spanning the gap. In germline, CDR1 is SGHAT, CDR2 FQNNGV. The CDR3 covers 15 residues. The CDR3 region is CASSLDRAVSYEQYF. CDR3 DNA: TGTGCCAGCAGCTTAGATCGGGCGGTATCCTACGAGCAGTACTTC.

This sequence joins TRBV19 and TRBJ1-5; tentative D call: TRBD1 (5 bases). The length of the CDR3 is 19 residues. From germline, CDR1 is LNHDA and CDR2 SQIVND (reference sequence). Trimming stripped 6 bases from V and 4 bases from J, with 28 bases between. CDR3 region: CASSSASPGEGVENQPQHF. In nucleotides, the CDR3 is TGTGCCAGTAGCTCCGCATCCCCGGGGGAGGGTGTCGAAAATCAGCCCCAGCATTTT. The variable domain in full, completed from reference TRBV19 and TRBJ1-5, reads DGGITQSPKYLFRKEGQNVTLSCEQNLNHDAMYWYRQDPGQGLRLIYYSQIVNDFQKGDIAEGYSVSREKKESFPLTVTSAQKNPTAFYLCASSSASPGEGVENQPQHFGDGTRLSIL.

The chain recombines TRBV19 with TRBJ1-3; the D gene is possibly TRBD1 (6 bases). The CDR3 contains 15 residues. Germline CDR1 reads LNHDA; CDR2 reads SQIVND (reference sequence). Trimming removed 4 bases at V and 4 bases at J, with 14 bases between. CDR3 DNA: TGTGCCAGTAGTACCACTACAGGGATCGGAAACACCATATATTTT. This translates into CASSTTTGIGNTIYF.

This rearrangement joins TRBV19 to TRBJ2-7, with D possibly matching TRBD1 (5 bases). Germline V CDR1 and CDR2: LNHDA, SQIVND (reference sequence). Trimming pared 5 bases from V and 0 bases from J, leaving 11 bases between. The CDR3 runs 14 residues. CDR3 sequence: CASSPQGGSYEQYF. The CDR3 bases are TGTGCCAGTAGTCCCCAGGGTGGCTCCTACGAGCAGTACTTC.

The CDR3 loop is CASTPQGAKNEQFF. The CDR3 DNA reads as TGCGCCAGCACTCCCCAGGGGGCGAAAAATGAGCAGTTCTTC. This chain uses TRBV10-2 with TRBJ2-1; 8 nucleotides agree with TRBD1. Germline V lookup: CDR1 WSHSY, CDR2 SAAADI. This CDR3 has 14 amino acids. The V segment lost 7 bases and the J segment 7 bases; nucleotides outside the gene matches: 9.

As to this clone: The junction departs from germline at one end; a sequencing error may be responsible. The chain joins TRBV6-5 to TRBJ2-7; 9 bases line up with TRBD1. The CDR3 totals 16 residues. Germline V CDR1 and CDR2: MNHEY, SVGAGI. CDR3 sequence reads: CASSHSRDRVNYEQYF. CDR3 DNA sequence: TGTGCCAGCAGTCACTCCCGGGACAGGGTTAACTACGAGCAGTACTTC.

About this clone: The identical CDR3 is also encoded by other nucleotide sequences in the sample. The chain carries TRBV6-4 and TRBJ2-1, with D hard to call. V dropped 6 bases and J dropped 4 bases, with 10 bases sitting between them. Germline loops: CDR1 MRHNA, CDR2 SNTAGT. The CDR3 loop spans 13 amino acids. As DNA, the CDR3 is TGTGCCAGCAGCGGTTATCCTTACAATGAGCAGTTCTTC. Translating gives CASSGYPYNEQFF.

The gene calls are TRBV5-3 and TRBJ1-4, with TRBD1 as a possible D gene (6 bases). TRBV5-3 is marked as an open reading frame, function uncertain. The V end was cut by 1 base, the J end by 4 bases, with 11 bases between. The length of the CDR3 is 15 residues. In DNA, the CDR3 is TGTGCCAGAAGCTTGAAACAGGGTCATAATGAAAAACTGTTTTTT. It encodes CARSLKQGHNEKLFF.

The J gene is TRBJ2-7, the V gene TRBV19; 13 bases are shared with TRBD2. J lost 4 bases, V lost 5 bases, and 8 bases had no gene match. The CDR3 is made up of 16 amino acids. From germline, CDR1 is LNHDA and CDR2 SQIVND (reference sequence). CDR3: CASSDIGLAGEYEQYF. CDR3 nucleotides: TGTGCCAGTAGTGATATCGGACTAGCGGGGGAATACGAGCAGTACTTC.

V gene TRBV28 combines with J gene TRBJ1-5, with a possible D match to TRBD1 (5 bases). The V end was cut by 4 bases, the J end by 7 bases, with 17 bases between. Germline V lookup: CDR1 MDHEN, CDR2 SYDVKM. The CDR3 covers 15 residues. The chain's CDR3 is CASSSGIMGRQPQHF. The CDR3 DNA reads as TGTGCCAGCAGTTCCGGGATCATGGGACGGCAGCCCCAGCATTTT.

J is TRBJ1-3 and V is TRBV6-1, with no clear D. CDR1 MNHNS and CDR2 SASEGT come from the germline V gene. Trimming removed 7 bases from V and 4 bases from J, with 17 bases in between. The CDR3 loop spans 15 amino acids. The CDR3 reads CASIESLLRGNTIYF. The DNA of the CDR3 is TGTGCCAGCATCGAATCTCTTCTTCGCGGAAACACCATATATTTT.

There are a few counts of this clone. The chain has TRBV14 and TRBJ1-1; TRBD1 agrees at 10 bases. The length of the CDR3 is 16 residues. Germline loops: CDR1 SGHDN, CDR2 FVKESK. Trimming took 3 bases from V and 0 from J; bases not matched to a gene: 4. The chain's CDR3 is CASSQWTGGVNTEAFF. CDR3 DNA: TGTGCCAGCAGCCAGTGGACAGGGGGAGTGAACACTGAAGCTTTCTTT.

The chain carries TRBV27 and TRBJ1-2; D is unclear. CDR3 length equals 14 residues. Trimming removed 6 bases from V and 5 bases from J, with 16 bases in between. Germline CDR1 MNHEY, CDR2 SMNVEV (reference sequence). The DNA of the CDR3 is TGTGCCAGCAGGACATTTGAATCCCAATATGGCTACACCTTC. Protein sequence: CASRTFESQYGYTF.

This clone has only a few counts. This rearrangement joins TRBV29-1 to TRBJ1-2; D remains unclear. V shed 0 bases and J shed 7 bases, with 12 bases lying between them. The CDR3 contains 13 residues. The germline gives CDR1 SQVTM, CDR2 ANQGSEA. The CDR3 DNA reads as TGCAGCGTTGAAGATCGTAGGTTGAGTGGCTACACCTTC. Amino acids: CSVEDRRLSGYTF.

The rearrangement joins TRBV7-2 to TRBJ2-7; 7 bases fit TRBD1. V dropped 5 bases and J dropped 6; count of bases not matched to a gene: 7. Per germline, CDR1 SGHTA and CDR2 FQGNSA. CDR3 size: 13 residues. The CDR3 spells CASSAQGRGEQYF. CDR3 nucleotides: TGTGCCAGCAGCGCACAGGGGAGAGGCGAGCAGTACTTC. The whole variable domain, remainder taken from reference TRBV7-2 and TRBJ2-7, is GAGVSQSPSNKVTEKGKDVELRCDPISGHTALYWYRQSLGQGLEFLIYFQGNSAPDKSGLPSDRFSAERTGGSVSTLTIQRTQQEDSAVYLCASSAQGRGEQYFGPGTRLTVT.

V and J are TRBV28 and TRBJ1-1; no firm D call. The CDR3 has 12 residues. The germline V gene has CDR1 MDHEN and CDR2 SYDVKM. The V end lost 3 bases, the J end lost 11 bases, and 13 bases lay between the germline ends. The CDR3 bases are TGTGCCAGCAGTTTTCGGGCCGCGGGGGCTTTCTTT. Amino acid sequence: CASSFRAAGAFF.